This T cell receptor beta chain stems from a study of T cell changes during pregnancy in multiple sclerosis. The assay was immunoSEQ multiplex PCR, and TCRdb's table has in-frame clones only and misses some. The data contain tens of thousands of clones, about 90% of them seen just once; the ten biggest clones take up roughly 1.6%. This CDR3 is 13 amino acids long. Germline loops: CDR1 GTSNPN, CDR2 SVGIG (reference sequence). V shed 1 base and J shed 5 bases, with 11 bases lying between them. The chain carries TRBV30 and TRBJ1-1; TRBD1 is a possible D gene (6 bases). The sequence was collected from a female donor with multiple sclerosis, enrolled in a pregnancy study. The input for sequencing was peripheral blood, taken after pregnancy. The CDR3 nucleotides read TGTGCCTGGAGTGAGGAAGACAGGACTGAAGCTTTCTTT. Its protein is CAWSEEDRTEAFF. Combining the CDR3 with reference TRBV30 and TRBJ1-1 gives the whole variable domain SQTIHQWPATLVQPVGSPLSLECTVEGTSNPNLYWYRQAAGRGLQLLFYSVGIGQISSEVPQNLSASRPQDRQFILSSKKLLLSDSGFYLCAWSEEDRTEAFFGQGTRLTVV.